The 10 T cell receptor beta chains given below trace back to one sample, sequenced in a study of T cells after yellow fever vaccination. TCRdb redid the calling of the 5' RACE reads with MiXCR, one entry per CDR3 protein. The table shows 280,000 or so distinct CDR3 sequences, with approximately 10% occurring only once. The sample here was CD4+ T cells sorted from PBMCs, taken 5 days after the yellow fever booster vaccination. These receptors all come from a young man who received the YFV17D yellow fever vaccine.

This clonotype was recorded a few times. This chain joins TRBV5-6 and TRBJ2-3, with a possible D match to TRBD1 (5 bases). CDR3 length equals 17 residues. Per the germline V gene, CDR1 is SGHDT and CDR2 is YYEEEE. V was clipped by 4 bases and J by 0 bases, with 18 bases between them. The CDR3 DNA follows: TGTGCCAGCAGCCTTGGGGCAGTAGATTTTAGCACAGATACGCAGTATTTT. Translating it yields CASSLGAVDFSTDTQYF.

The chain combines TRBV20-1 with TRBJ2-5; 7 nucleotides align to TRBD1. Looked up from germline, CDR1 is DFQATT and CDR2 is SNEGSKA (reference sequence). The length of the CDR3 is 15 residues. V trimming: 3 bases; J trimming: 4 bases; junction bases outside the gene matches: 11. The DNA of the CDR3 is TGCAGTGCTAGTAGAGGGGGCCGTCGGACAGAGACCCAGTACTTC. Protein product: CSASRGGRRTETQYF.

Only a few counts were recorded for this clonotype. The V call is TRBV7-2, the J call TRBJ1-1; D unclear. Germline loops: CDR1 SGHTA, CDR2 FQGNSA. Trimming stripped 5 bases from V and 1 base from J, with 14 bases between. This CDR3 has 15 residues. The CDR3 spells CASSISRQTNTEAFF. The CDR3 coding sequence is TGTGCCAGCAGCATAAGTCGGCAGACGAACACTGAAGCTTTCTTT.

The chain is built from TRBV25-1 and TRBJ2-5; D is ambiguous. Trimming took off 3 bases at V and 4 bases at J, with 9 bases between the two ends. CDR1 and CDR2 (germline): MGHDK, SYGVNS. CDR3 length equals 13 residues. CDR3 amino acids: CASSDASPETQYF. Here the CDR3 DNA reads TGTGCCAGCAGTGATGCCAGCCCAGAGACCCAGTACTTC.

The chain uses TRBV12-3 or TRBV12-4 and TRBJ1-2, with D unclear. The V gene lost 5 bases and the J gene lost 5 bases, with 18 bases spanning the gap. CDR3 size: 15 residues. Here the CDR3 reads CASSVKIRALYGYTF. The DNA of the CDR3 is TGTGCCAGCAGTGTTAAGATCCGGGCCCTTTATGGCTACACCTTC.

The rearrangement links TRBV5-5 to TRBJ2-3; D ambiguous. CDR3 length equals 15 residues. Between the trimmed V and J ends, which lost 2 bases and 0 bases, there was a span of 10 bases. Germline V gives CDR1 SGHKS, CDR2 YYEKEE (reference sequence). The DNA of the CDR3 is TGTGCCAGCAGCTTAATGACTCTCAGCACAGATACGCAGTATTTT. It is translated as CASSLMTLSTDTQYF.

This clonotype has just a few counts. The gene calls are TRBV5-1 and TRBJ2-5; TRBD2 matches 10 bases. With 4 bases clipped from V and 2 bases from J, the junction kept 5 bases outside the gene matches. The germline CDR1 and CDR2 sequences are SGHRS and YFSETQ. The CDR3 has 15 amino acids. CDR3 bases: TGCGCCAGCAGCCCAGAGCGGGGGGGTCAAGAGACCCAGTACTTC. Its translation is CASSPERGGQETQYF. Looking up the rest from reference TRBV5-1 and TRBJ2-5 gives the full variable domain: KAGVTQTPRYLIKTRGQQVTLSCSPISGHRSVSWYQQTPGQGLQFLFEYFSETQRNKGNFPGRFSGRQFSNSRSEMNVSTLELGDSALYLCASSPERGGQETQYFGPGTRLLVL.

This clonotype appeared many times. The gene calls are TRBV9 and TRBJ2-2, with D hard to call. There are 13 residues in the CDR3. V dropped 0 bases and J dropped 5 bases, with 5 bases sitting between them. Germline CDR1 is SGDLS and CDR2 is YYNGEE. CDR3 nucleotide sequence: TGTGCCAGCAGCGTAGCCCCGACCGGGGAGCTGTTTTTT. It codes for CASSVAPTGELFF.

V and J are TRBV7-2 and TRBJ2-7; D is possibly TRBD2 (5 bases). Trimming stripped 2 bases from V and 0 bases from J, with 11 bases between. This CDR3 has 15 amino acids. The germline V gene has CDR1 SGHTA and CDR2 FQGNSA. The CDR3 DNA sequence: TGTGCCAGCAGCTTAACCAGCGGTAGCTCCTACGAGCAGTACGTC. This gives the protein CASSLTSGSSYEQYV.

The V gene is TRBV20-1, the J gene TRBJ2-7; D unresolved. The CDR3 has 12 residues. CDR1 is DFQATT and CDR2 is SNEGSKA in the germline V gene (reference sequence). Trimming shortened V by 3 bases and J by 3 bases, and 9 bases separated the two germline ends. The DNA of the CDR3 is TGCAGTGCTAGTCCGAAGAGCTACGAGCAGTACGTC. Its translation: CSASPKSYEQYV.